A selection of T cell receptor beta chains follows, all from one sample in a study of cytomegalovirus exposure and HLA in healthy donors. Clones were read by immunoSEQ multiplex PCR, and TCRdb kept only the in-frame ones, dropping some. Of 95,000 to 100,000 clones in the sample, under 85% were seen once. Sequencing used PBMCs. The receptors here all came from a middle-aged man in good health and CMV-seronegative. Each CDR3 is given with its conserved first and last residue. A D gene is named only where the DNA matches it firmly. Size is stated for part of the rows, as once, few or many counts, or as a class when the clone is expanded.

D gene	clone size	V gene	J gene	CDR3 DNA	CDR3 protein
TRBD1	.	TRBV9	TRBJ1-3	TGTGCCAGCAGCGTAGGACAGGGGAACTCTGGAAACACCATATATTTT	CASSVGQGNSGNTIYF
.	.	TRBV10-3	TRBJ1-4	TGTGCGGCGGGGGGGAATGAAAAACTGTTTTTT	CAAGGNEKLFF
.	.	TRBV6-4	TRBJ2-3	TGTGCCAGCAGTGTTAGCGACACAGATACGCAGTATTTT	CASSVSDTDTQYF
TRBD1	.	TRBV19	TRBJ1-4	TGTGCCAGTCCTACAGGGGACGGAGAAAAACTGTTTTTT	CASPTGDGEKLFF
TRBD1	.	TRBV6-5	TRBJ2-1	TGTGCCAGCAGTTTTGACAGGGGTTTCTACAATGAGCAGTTCTTC	CASSFDRGFYNEQFF
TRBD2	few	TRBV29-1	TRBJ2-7	TGCAGCGTCGGGGGGGTGACGGGAGACCCCCTTACCGAGCAGTACTTC	CSVGGVTGDPLTEQYF
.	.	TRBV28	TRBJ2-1	TGTGCCAGCTTAGCCCCCCCCAGTGAGCAGTTCTTC	CASLAPPSEQFF
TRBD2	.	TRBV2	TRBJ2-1	TGTGCCAGCAGTGAAACTAGCGTTAATGAGCAGTTCTTC	CASSETSVNEQFF
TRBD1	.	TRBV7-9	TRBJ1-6	TGTGCCAGCAGCCCTGAGGACAGGGATCATTCACCCCTCCACTTT	CASSPEDRDHSPLHF
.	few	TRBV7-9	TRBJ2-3	TGTGCCAGCAGCCGAGTACGGGGGGCCGCAGATACGCAGTATTTT	CASSRVRGAADTQYF
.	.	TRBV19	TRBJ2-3	TGTGCCAGTAGTGGTGCCGGGACTCAAACGGATACGCAGTATTTT	CASSGAGTQTDTQYF
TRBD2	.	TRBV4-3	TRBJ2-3	TGCGCCAGCAGCACCCGACTAGCGGGAGTTTTTGGCACAGATACGCAGTATTTT	CASSTRLAGVFGTDTQYF
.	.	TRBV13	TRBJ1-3	TGTGCCAGCAGCCTGCGACAGTCCTACTCTGGAAACACCATATATTTT	CASSLRQSYSGNTIYF
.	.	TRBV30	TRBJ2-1	TGTGCCTGGAGTGTTACACAGGGATCCTACAATGAGCAGTTCTTC	CAWSVTQGSYNEQFF
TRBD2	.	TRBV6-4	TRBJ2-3	TGTGCCAGCAGTGACTCGGCGGGAGATCGCACAGATACGCAGTATTTT	CASSDSAGDRTDTQYF
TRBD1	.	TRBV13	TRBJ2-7	TGTGCCAGCAGCTCACCCGGGACAGGTACTAACGAGCAGTACTTC	CASSSPGTGTNEQYF
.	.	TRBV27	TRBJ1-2	TGTGCCAGCAGCTCATGGGTGGGGCAGGGTCATGGCTACACCTTC	CASSSWVGQGHGYTF
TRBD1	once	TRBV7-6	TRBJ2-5	TGTGCCAGCAGCCCCCGGACAGGGGTGGGAGAGACCCAGTACTTC	CASSPRTGVGETQYF
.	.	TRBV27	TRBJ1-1	TGTGCCAGCAGTTTAGATCGGGATACGAACACTGAAGCTTTCTTT	CASSLDRDTNTEAFF
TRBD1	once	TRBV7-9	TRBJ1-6	TGTGCCAGCAGCGAACGGGACAGGCTGGACTCACCCCTCCACTTT	CASSERDRLDSPLHF
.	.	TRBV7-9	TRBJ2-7	TGTGCCAGCAAGGCCCAGGCAGCCTCCTACGAGCAGTACTTC	CASKAQAASYEQYF
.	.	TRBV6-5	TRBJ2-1	TGTGCCAGCAGTTACTCAGGGCGGGCCTCCTACAATGAGCAGTTCTTC	CASSYSGRASYNEQFF
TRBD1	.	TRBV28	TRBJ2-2	TGTGCCAGCAGTCAAACAGGGGGGAACACCGGGGAGCTGTTTTTT	CASSQTGGNTGELFF
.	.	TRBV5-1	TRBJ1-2	TGCGCCAGCAGCTGGGGCCACGGAGCGTCAGGCCAGGAGGGCTACACCTTC	CASSWGHGASGQEGYTF
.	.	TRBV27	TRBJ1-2	TGTGCCAGCAGTCGACCAGGGGCTGATGGCTACACCTTC	CASSRPGADGYTF
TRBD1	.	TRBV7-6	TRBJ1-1	TGTGCCAGCAGTTTTACAGGGGCGGGCGGGGACACTGAAGCTTTCTTT	CASSFTGAGGDTEAFF
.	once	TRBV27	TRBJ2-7	TGTGCCAGCAGTCGACGGGACTCGGTGAACGAGCAGTACTTC	CASSRRDSVNEQYF
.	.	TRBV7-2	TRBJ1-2	TGTGCCAGCAGCGGAGGCCGGGGTCCGGGATATGGCTACACCTTC	CASSGGRGPGYGYTF